These 20 T cell receptor beta chains originate from one sample sequenced in a study of T cell responses to AZD1222 COVID-19 vaccine. TCRdb's copy holds only in-frame clones and misses some; the assay was immunoSEQ multiplex PCR. The sample includes 150,000 to 200,000 clones, 80% to 95% seen only once; the top ten take around 1.9%. The sample here was peripheral blood, taken 28 days after the second AZD1222 dose. These receptors came from an adult who received the AZD1222 COVID-19 vaccine.

The V call is TRBV28, the J call TRBJ1-1; D gene uncertain. CDR3 length equals 16 residues. CDR1 and CDR2 from the germline V gene are MDHEN and SYDVKM. V lost 6 bases and J lost 4, with 21 bases in between. The DNA of the CDR3 is TGTGCCAGCAGAATCCGGGGTATTGGAACTGGCACTGAAGCTTTCTTT. Its translation: CASRIRGIGTGTEAFF.

The CDR3 region is CSAGDSSSYNSPLHF. In DNA, the CDR3 is TGCAGTGCTGGTGACAGTAGCTCCTATAATTCACCCCTCCACTTT. The V gene is TRBV20-1, the J gene TRBJ1-6; TRBD1 might be the D (5 bases). This CDR3 spans 15 amino acids. Germline V lookup: CDR1 DFQATT, CDR2 SNEGSKA (reference sequence). Trimming removed 5 bases at V and 0 bases at J, with 11 bases between.

The chain recombines TRBV18 with TRBJ1-4, with 9 bases lining up with TRBD1. V was pared by 1 base and J by 8 bases, with 8 bases of the junction left unmatched. The CDR3 consists of 16 residues. Per the germline V gene, CDR1 is KGHSH and CDR2 is LQKENI. CDR3 DNA sequence: TGTGCCAGCTCACCACAGGTACAGGGGGCAGGAGAAAAACTGTTTTTT. Translation gives CASSPQVQGAGEKLFF. Complete variable domain (other parts from reference TRBV18 and TRBJ1-4): NAGVMQNPRHLVRRRGQEARLRCSPMKGHSHVYWYRQLPEEGLKFMVYLQKENIIDESGMPKERFSAEFPKEGPSILRIQQVVRGDSAAYFCASSPQVQGAGEKLFFGSGTQLSVL.

The J gene is TRBJ2-2, the V gene TRBV27; D perhaps matches TRBD2 (6 bases). V gave up 6 bases and J gave up 6 bases, with 17 bases separating them. From germline, CDR1 is MNHEY and CDR2 SMNVEV (reference sequence). This CDR3 has 15 residues. CDR3 residues: CASSNKAERAGELFF. The CDR3, as DNA: TGTGCCAGCAGCAACAAGGCGGAGCGGGCCGGGGAGCTGTTTTTT.

The J gene is TRBJ1-5, the V gene TRBV12-3 or TRBV12-4; D remains ambiguous. The CDR3 loop spans 13 amino acids. The ends were cut back, 5 bases at V and 1 base at J, with 6 bases in the middle. The DNA of the CDR3 is TGTGCCAGCAGTGCACAGAGCAATCAGCCCCAGCATTTT. This sequence encodes CASSAQSNQPQHF.

The gene calls are TRBV11-2 and TRBJ2-3; 7 bases are shared with TRBD2. The germline CDR1 and CDR2 sequences are SGHAT and FQNNGV. J gave up 4 bases and V 1 base, and 11 bases lay outside the gene matches. The CDR3 extends over 17 amino acids. In DNA form, the CDR3 reads TGTGCCAGCAGCTTAGGTCGGGGGACTATTTCGCCAGATACGCAGTATTTT. This sequence encodes CASSLGRGTISPDTQYF.

The sample holds a few counts of this clone. The chain couples TRBV6-4 to TRBJ2-3; 7 nucleotides match TRBD1. The length of the CDR3 is 15 residues. Trimming removed 6 bases from V and 0 bases from J; junction bases left unmatched: 6. Germline V CDR1 and CDR2: MRHNA, SNTAGT. CDR3 nucleotides: TGTGCCAGCAGCCAGGACAGGTTTAGCACAGATACGCAGTATTTT. Encoded protein: CASSQDRFSTDTQYF.

The chain is built from TRBV2 and TRBJ2-1; no firm D call. This CDR3 spans 12 amino acids. The V and J ends lost 7 bases and 8 bases respectively, with 12 bases between them. Germline CDR1 SNHLY, CDR2 FYNNEI. For the CDR3, the DNA is TGTGCCAGCACCCCCCGGGCCGATGAGCAGTTCTTC. Its translation is CASTPRADEQFF. Full variable domain (rest looked up from reference TRBV2 and TRBJ2-1): EPEVTQTPSHQVTQMGQEVILRCVPISNHLYFYWYRQILGQKVEFLVSFYNNEISEKSEIFDDQFSVERPDGSNFTLKIRSTKLEDSAMYFCASTPRADEQFFGPGTRLTVL.

The V call is TRBV28, the J call TRBJ1-6; D is unresolved. Looked up from germline, CDR1 is MDHEN and CDR2 is SYDVKM. Trimming removed 4 bases at V and 11 bases at J, with 18 bases between. The CDR3 runs to 15 residues. The CDR3 here is CASSYYSGDLTPLHF. The CDR3 DNA follows: TGTGCCAGCAGTTACTACAGTGGAGACCTGACACCCCTCCACTTT.

This chain joins TRBV3-1 (or the pseudogene TRBV3-2) and TRBJ2-2; D uncertain. Looked up from germline, CDR1 is LGHDT and CDR2 is YNNKEL (reference sequence). The CDR3 sequence is 14 residues long. V was pared by 1 base and J by 2 bases, with 5 bases between. The CDR3 DNA reads TGTGCCAGCAGCCAAGTCTTTAACACCGGGGAGCTGTTTTTT. The encoded protein is CASSQVFNTGELFF.

V is TRBV5-1 and J is TRBJ1-4; maybe TRBD1 (5 bases). The length of the CDR3 is 14 residues. Trimming shortened V by 4 bases and J by 8 bases, and 15 bases separated the two germline ends. Germline assignment: CDR1 SGHRS and CDR2 YFSETQ. Written as DNA, the CDR3 is TGCGCCAGCAGCGCAACAGGTACGGGGGAAAAACTGTTTTTT. Its protein product is CASSATGTGEKLFF.

This rearrangement joins TRBV7-2 to TRBJ1-1; D possibly corresponds to TRBD1 (5 bases). CDR1 is SGHTA, CDR2 FQGNSA, per germline. The ends were cut back, 1 base at V and 9 bases at J, with 18 bases in the middle. This CDR3 contains 15 residues. The CDR3 DNA follows: TGTGCCAGCAGCTTAGAGGGAGGGACGAGAGCTAAAGCTTTCTTT. Translation: CASSLEGGTRAKAFF.

The rearrangement uses TRBV7-8 and TRBJ2-5; 9 positions match TRBD2. The CDR3 covers 15 residues. V dropped 4 bases and J dropped 2; count of bases not matched to a gene: 5. Germline V gene lookup returns CDR1 SGHVS and CDR2 FQNEAQ. The CDR3 protein is CASSSWTSEQETQYF. The CDR3 DNA is TGTGCCAGCAGCTCCTGGACTAGCGAACAAGAGACCCAGTACTTC.

This clone was observed a single time. The chain recombines TRBV7-2 with TRBJ1-5; D gene unclear. The CDR3 length is 15 residues. Looked up from germline, CDR1 is SGHTA and CDR2 is FQGNSA. Trimming shortened V by 1 base and J by 4 bases, and 11 bases separated the two germline ends. DNA for the CDR3: TGTGCCAGCAGCTTAGTGAGAGCCCCGAATCAGCCCCAGCATTTT. Translating gives CASSLVRAPNQPQHF.

The chain combines TRBV15 with TRBJ2-1; 8 bases match TRBD2. The CDR3 runs to 16 residues. Losses at the gene ends were 1 base for V and 6 bases for J; bases not matched to a gene: 8. Germline CDR1 reads LNHNV; CDR2 reads YYDKDF (reference sequence). The CDR3 sequence: CATSRVIAGWGNEQFF. The CDR3 bases are TGTGCCACCAGCAGAGTTATAGCGGGGTGGGGCAATGAGCAGTTCTTC.

The rearrangement uses TRBV3-1 (or the pseudogene TRBV3-2) and TRBJ1-2, with 11 bases matching TRBD1. Trimming at V came to 0 bases and at J to 4 bases, leaving 4 bases not matched to a gene. CDR3 length: 16 amino acids. The germline gives CDR1 LGHDT, CDR2 YNNKEL (reference sequence). CDR3 coding DNA: TGTGCCAGCAGCCAAGACCGGACAGGGGGCAGCTATGGCTACACCTTC. As protein: CASSQDRTGGSYGYTF.

The chain links TRBV4-3 to TRBJ1-5; possibly TRBD1 for D (5 bases). Germline CDR1 LGHNA, CDR2 YSLEER. V was clipped by 0 bases and J by 6 bases, with 12 bases between them. The CDR3 runs 15 residues. CDR3 sequence: CASSQDAGTGQPQHF. CDR3 nucleotide sequence: TGCGCCAGCAGCCAAGATGCGGGGACGGGTCAGCCCCAGCATTTT.

The CDR3 DNA is TGTGCCACCAGTGGCGGGACAGGGGGCGCAGATACGCAGTATTTT. Residues: CATSGGTGGADTQYF. The chain recombines TRBV24-1 with TRBJ2-3, with TRBD1 matching 12 bases. Trimming removed 5 bases from V and 4 bases from J; junction bases left unmatched: 3. From germline, CDR1 is KGHDR and CDR2 SFDVKD. There are 15 residues in the CDR3.

The rearrangement joins TRBV5-1 to TRBJ1-3; D gene uncertain. With 3 bases removed from V and 3 bases from J, the gap between germline ends came to 13 bases. Germline V gene sequence: CDR1 SGHRS, CDR2 YFSETQ. The CDR3 extends over 15 amino acids. CDR3 coding DNA: TGCGCCAGCAGCTCCACCACTAGCGGTGGAAACACCATATATTTT. Protein sequence: CASSSTTSGGNTIYF.

This chain connects TRBV20-1 to TRBJ1-5; D is unresolved. The CDR3 spans 14 residues. The V gene lost 3 bases and the J gene lost 1 base, with 10 bases spanning the gap. The germline CDR1 and CDR2 sequences are DFQATT and SNEGSKA (reference sequence). The CDR3 is CSASVGWSNQPQHF. CDR3 in DNA: TGCAGTGCTAGTGTGGGGTGGAGCAATCAGCCCCAGCATTTT.